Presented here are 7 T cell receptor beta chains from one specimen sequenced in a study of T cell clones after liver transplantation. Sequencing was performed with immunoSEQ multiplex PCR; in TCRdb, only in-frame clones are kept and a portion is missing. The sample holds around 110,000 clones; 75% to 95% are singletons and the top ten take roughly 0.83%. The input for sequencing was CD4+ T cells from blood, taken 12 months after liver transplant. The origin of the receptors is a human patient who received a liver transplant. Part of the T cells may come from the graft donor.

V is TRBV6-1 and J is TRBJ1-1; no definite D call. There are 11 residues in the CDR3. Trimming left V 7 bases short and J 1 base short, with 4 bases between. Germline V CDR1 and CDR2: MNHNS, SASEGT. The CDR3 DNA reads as TGTGCCAGCAACAAGAACACTGAAGCTTTCTTT. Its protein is CASNKNTEAFF.

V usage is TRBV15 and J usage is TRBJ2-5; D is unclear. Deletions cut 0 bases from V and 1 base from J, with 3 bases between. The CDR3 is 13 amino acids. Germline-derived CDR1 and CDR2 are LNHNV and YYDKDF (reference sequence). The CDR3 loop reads CATSRERQETQYF. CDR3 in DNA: TGTGCCACCAGCAGAGAGCGCCAAGAGACCCAGTACTTC.

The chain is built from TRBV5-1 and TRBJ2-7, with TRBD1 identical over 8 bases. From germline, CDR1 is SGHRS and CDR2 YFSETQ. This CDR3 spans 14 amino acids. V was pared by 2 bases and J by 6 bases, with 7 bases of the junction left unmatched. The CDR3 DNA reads TGCGCCAGCAGCTTCCCGGGACAGGAGCGCGAGCAGTACTTC. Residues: CASSFPGQEREQYF.

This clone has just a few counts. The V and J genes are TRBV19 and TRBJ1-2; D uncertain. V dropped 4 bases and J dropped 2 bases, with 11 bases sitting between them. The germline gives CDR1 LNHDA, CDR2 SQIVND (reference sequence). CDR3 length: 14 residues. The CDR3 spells CASSTEISNYGYTF. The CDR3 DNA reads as TGTGCCAGTAGTACGGAGATCTCGAACTATGGCTACACCTTC.

The CDR3, as DNA: TGTGCCAGCAGACTAGACCACTCCTACGAGCAGTACTTC. This gives the protein CASRLDHSYEQYF. This chain connects TRBV25-1 to TRBJ2-7; possible D gene TRBD2, 5 bases. V was cut by 6 bases and J by 0 bases, with 9 bases left in between. Germline V lookup: CDR1 MGHDK, CDR2 SYGVNS. The CDR3 covers 13 residues.

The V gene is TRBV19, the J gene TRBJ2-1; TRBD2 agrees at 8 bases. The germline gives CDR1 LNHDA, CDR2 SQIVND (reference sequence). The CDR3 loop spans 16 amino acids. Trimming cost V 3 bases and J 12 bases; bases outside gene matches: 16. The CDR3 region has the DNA TGTGCCAGTAGTATGATGGCGAGAACGGGAGGGAAACCGCAGTTCTTC. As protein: CASSMMARTGGKPQFF.

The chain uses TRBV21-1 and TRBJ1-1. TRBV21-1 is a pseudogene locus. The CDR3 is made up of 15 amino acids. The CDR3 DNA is TGTGCCAGCCGGGGGGCCCCCTTCGTATCCACTGAAGCTTTCTTT. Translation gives CASRGAPFVSTEAFF.